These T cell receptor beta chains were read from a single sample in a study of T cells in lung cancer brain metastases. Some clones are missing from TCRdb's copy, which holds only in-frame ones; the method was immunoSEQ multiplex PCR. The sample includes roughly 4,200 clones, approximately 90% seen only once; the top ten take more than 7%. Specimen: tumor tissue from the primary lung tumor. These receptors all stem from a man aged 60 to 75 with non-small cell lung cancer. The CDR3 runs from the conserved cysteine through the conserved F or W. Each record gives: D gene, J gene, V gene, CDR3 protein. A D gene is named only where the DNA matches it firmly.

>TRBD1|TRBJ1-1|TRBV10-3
CAISEGTGLNTEAFF
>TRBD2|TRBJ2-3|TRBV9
CASSVETSGWDTQYF
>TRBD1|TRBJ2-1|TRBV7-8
CASSPQGYNEQFF
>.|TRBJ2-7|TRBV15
CATSRDRAGEYEQYF
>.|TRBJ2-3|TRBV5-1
CASSPGRPITDTQYF
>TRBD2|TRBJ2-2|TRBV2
CASGLTSGNTGELFF
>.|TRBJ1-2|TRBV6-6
CASSPGNYGYTF
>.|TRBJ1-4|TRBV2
CASSEQDEKLFF
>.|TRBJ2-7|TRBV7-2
CASSLVLWLNEQYF
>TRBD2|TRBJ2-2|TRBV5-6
CASSPTSGSYRTGELFF
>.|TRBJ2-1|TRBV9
CASSGSQGINEQFF
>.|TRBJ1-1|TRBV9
CASSVVTEAFF
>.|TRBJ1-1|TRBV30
CAWSVLPPTAANTEAFF
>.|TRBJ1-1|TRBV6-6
CASSTESGTEAFF
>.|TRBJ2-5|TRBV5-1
CASSLAGVGETQYF
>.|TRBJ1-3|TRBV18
CASSPSENLFSGNTIYF
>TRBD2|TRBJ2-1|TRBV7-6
CASSQSEAGGPDSSFPEQFF
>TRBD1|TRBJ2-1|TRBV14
CASSQWGQVRDEQFF